One and the same sample provided the 4 T cell receptor beta chains below, sequenced in a study of monozygotic twins with cystic fibrosis. Sequencing used immunoSEQ multiplex PCR; TCRdb keeps in-frame clones, though not all of them. The table records 25,000 or so clones, 90% of them present only once. The source material was blood. The origin of the receptors is a girl aged 2 to 10 with cystic fibrosis.

V is TRBV2 and J is TRBJ2-3, with D perhaps TRBD2 (5 bases). Germline V gene sequence: CDR1 SNHLY, CDR2 FYNNEI. With 7 bases removed from V and 8 bases from J, the gap between germline ends came to 10 bases. The CDR3 sequence is 11 residues long. This CDR3 is CASTLAGTQYF. The CDR3 DNA reads as TGTGCCAGCACATTGGCGGGTACGCAGTATTTT.

The chain uses TRBV10-1 and TRBJ1-2; tentative D call: TRBD1 (5 bases). Germline V gives CDR1 WNHNN, CDR2 SYGVQD (reference sequence). Trimming left V 2 bases short and J 3 bases short, with 16 bases between. This CDR3 is built from 16 residues. The CDR3 loop is CASSEGGVAGHYGYTF. CDR3 nucleotide sequence: TGCGCCAGCAGTGAGGGGGGAGTGGCAGGGCACTATGGCTACACCTTC.

As DNA, the CDR3 is TGTGCCAGCAGTGGGACAGGGTGGCAAGAGACCCAGTACTTC. Amino acid sequence: CASSGTGWQETQYF. The chain joins TRBV2 to TRBJ2-5; 8 positions match TRBD1. The CDR3 has 14 residues. Looked up from germline, CDR1 is SNHLY and CDR2 is FYNNEI. Unmatched junction bases numbered 3, after V lost 4 bases and J lost 2 bases.

The V and J genes are TRBV7-6 and TRBJ1-2, with D tentatively TRBD1 (6 bases). This CDR3 contains 15 residues. Germline CDR1 is SGHVS and CDR2 is FNYEAQ. Trimming removed 0 bases at V and 7 bases at J, with 15 bases between. In DNA form, the CDR3 reads TGTGCCAGCAGCTTAGCTCAGGGGAGATGGCTTGGCTACACCTTC. The encoded protein is CASSLAQGRWLGYTF.